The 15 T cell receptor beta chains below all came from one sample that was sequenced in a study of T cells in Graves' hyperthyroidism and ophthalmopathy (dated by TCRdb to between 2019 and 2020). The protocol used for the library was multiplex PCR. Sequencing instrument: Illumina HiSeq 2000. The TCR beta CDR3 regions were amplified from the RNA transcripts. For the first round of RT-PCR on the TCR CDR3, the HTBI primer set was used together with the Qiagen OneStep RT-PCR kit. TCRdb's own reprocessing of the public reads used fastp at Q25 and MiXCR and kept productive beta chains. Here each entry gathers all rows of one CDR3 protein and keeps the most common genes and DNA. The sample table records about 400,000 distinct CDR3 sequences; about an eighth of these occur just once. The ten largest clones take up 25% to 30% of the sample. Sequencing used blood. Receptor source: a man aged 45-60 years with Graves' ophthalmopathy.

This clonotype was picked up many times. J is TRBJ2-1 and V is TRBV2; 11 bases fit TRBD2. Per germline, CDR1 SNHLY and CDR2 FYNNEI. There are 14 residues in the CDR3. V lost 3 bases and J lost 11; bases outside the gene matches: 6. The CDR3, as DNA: TGTGCCAGCAGTGACCTAGCGGGAGGAAATCAGCAGTTCTTC. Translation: CASSDLAGGNQQFF.

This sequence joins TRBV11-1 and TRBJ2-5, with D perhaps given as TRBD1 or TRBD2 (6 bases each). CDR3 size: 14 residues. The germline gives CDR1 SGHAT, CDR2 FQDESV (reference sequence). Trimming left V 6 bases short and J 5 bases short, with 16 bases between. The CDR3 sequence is CASRGDRGGETQYF. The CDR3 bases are TGTGCCAGCAGGGGAGACAGAGGGGGGGAGACCCAGTACTTC.

The CDR3 loop is CASSLTGGFFGYTF. DNA of the CDR3: TGTGCCAGCAGCCTGACAGGGGGATTCTTTGGCTACACCTTC. V is TRBV28 and J is TRBJ1-2, with 9 bases fitting TRBD1. V was clipped by 6 bases and J by 7 bases; unmatched bases: 9. The CDR3 has 14 amino acids. Germline assignment: CDR1 MDHEN and CDR2 SYDVKM.

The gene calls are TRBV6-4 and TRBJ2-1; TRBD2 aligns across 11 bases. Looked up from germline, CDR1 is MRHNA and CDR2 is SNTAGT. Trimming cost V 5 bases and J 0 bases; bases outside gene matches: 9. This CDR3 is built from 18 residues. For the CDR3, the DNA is TGTGCCAGCAGTTCGGGTCTAGCGGGAGGACCCTCCTACAATGAGCAGTTCTTC. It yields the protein CASSSGLAGGPSYNEQFF.

Here the CDR3 DNA reads TGTGCCAGCAGCTTGGCCCCGGGACACCCACAAGAGACCCAGTACTTC. Amino acids: CASSLAPGHPQETQYF. V and J are TRBV7-8 and TRBJ2-5; possibly TRBD1 for D (6 bases). Between the trimmed V and J ends, which lost 3 bases and 2 bases, there was a span of 16 bases. The CDR3 spans 16 residues. CDR1 and CDR2 (germline): SGHVS, FQNEAQ.

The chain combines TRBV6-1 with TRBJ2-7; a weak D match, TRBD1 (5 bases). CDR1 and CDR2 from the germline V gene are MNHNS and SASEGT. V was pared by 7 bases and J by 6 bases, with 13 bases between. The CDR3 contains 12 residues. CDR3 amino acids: CASIGVPSEQYF. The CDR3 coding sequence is TGTGCCAGCATAGGGGTTCCCTCCGAGCAGTACTTC.

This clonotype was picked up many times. CDR3 sequence: CASSYYPSGLAGANNEQFF. In DNA form, the CDR3 reads TGTGCCAGCAGTTACTACCCTAGCGGGCTAGCGGGAGCTAACAATGAGCAGTTCTTC. The chain employs TRBV27 and TRBJ2-1; the match to TRBD2 covers 10 bases. V dropped 4 bases and J dropped 5; count of bases not matched to a gene: 17. The CDR3 contains 19 residues. In germline, CDR1 is MNHEY, CDR2 SMNVEV (reference sequence).

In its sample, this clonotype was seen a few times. In DNA, the CDR3 is TGCAGCGTTGAGGCCCCCGGACAGGGTTCGGGCAATGAGCAGTTCTTC. It specifies CSVEAPGQGSGNEQFF. This sequence joins TRBV29-1 and TRBJ2-1, with 8 bases identical to TRBD1. Losses at the gene ends were 3 bases for V and 6 bases for J; bases not matched to a gene: 13. Germline V CDR1 and CDR2: SQVTM, ANQGSEA. This CDR3 comprises 16 residues.

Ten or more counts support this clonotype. The DNA of the CDR3 is TGCGCCAGCAGCTGGGACGGGACCCTGGGGACCCAGTACTTC. Residues: CASSWDGTLGTQYF. V gene TRBV5-1 combines with J gene TRBJ2-5; D assignment may be TRBD1 or TRBD2 (5 bases each). V was clipped by 3 bases and J by 7 bases, with 16 bases between them. From germline, CDR1 is SGHRS and CDR2 YFSETQ. The CDR3 totals 14 residues.

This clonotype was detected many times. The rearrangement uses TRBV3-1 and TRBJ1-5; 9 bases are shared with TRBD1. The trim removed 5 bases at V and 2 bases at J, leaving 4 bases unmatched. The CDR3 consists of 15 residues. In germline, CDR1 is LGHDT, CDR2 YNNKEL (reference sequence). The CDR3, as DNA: TGTGCCAGCAGCGTACAGGGGGCAGGCAATCAGCCCCAGCATTTT. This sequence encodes CASSVQGAGNQPQHF. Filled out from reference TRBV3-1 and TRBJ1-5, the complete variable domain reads DTAVSQTPKYLVTQMGNDKSIKCEQNLGHDTMYWYKQDSKKFLKIMFSYNNKELIINETVPNRFSPKSPDKAHLNLHINSLELGDSAVYFCASSVQGAGNQPQHFGDGTRLSIL.

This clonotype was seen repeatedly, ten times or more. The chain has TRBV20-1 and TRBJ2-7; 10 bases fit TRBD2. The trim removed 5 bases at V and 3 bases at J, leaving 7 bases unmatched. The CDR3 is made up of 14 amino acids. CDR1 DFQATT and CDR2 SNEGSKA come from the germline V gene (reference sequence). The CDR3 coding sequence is TGCAGTGCTCAAACTAGCGGGGTTGACTACGAGCAGTACTTC. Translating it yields CSAQTSGVDYEQYF.

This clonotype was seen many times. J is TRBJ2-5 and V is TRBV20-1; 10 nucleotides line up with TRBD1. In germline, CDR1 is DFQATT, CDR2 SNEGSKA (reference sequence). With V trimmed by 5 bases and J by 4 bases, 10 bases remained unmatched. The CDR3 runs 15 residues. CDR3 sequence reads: CSASKRTGGGETQYF. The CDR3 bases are TGCAGTGCTTCAAAAAGGACAGGGGGAGGAGAGACCCAGTACTTC.

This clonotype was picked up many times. The DNA of the CDR3 is TGCGCCAGCAGTGCGTTCATTGGCTCCTACAATGAGCAGTTCTTC. As protein: CASSAFIGSYNEQFF. This chain links TRBV5-1 with TRBJ2-1; D gene unclear. Germline V CDR1 and CDR2: SGHRS, YFSETQ. The V end lost 5 bases, the J end lost 0 bases, and 12 bases lay between the germline ends. The CDR3 consists of 15 residues.

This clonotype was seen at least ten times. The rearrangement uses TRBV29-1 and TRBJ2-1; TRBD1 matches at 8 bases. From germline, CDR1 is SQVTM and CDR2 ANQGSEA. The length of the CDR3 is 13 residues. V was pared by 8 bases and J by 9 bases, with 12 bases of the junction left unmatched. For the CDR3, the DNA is TGCAGCACGGCGGACAGGGCCGGGGGTGAGCAGTTCTTC. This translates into CSTADRAGGEQFF.

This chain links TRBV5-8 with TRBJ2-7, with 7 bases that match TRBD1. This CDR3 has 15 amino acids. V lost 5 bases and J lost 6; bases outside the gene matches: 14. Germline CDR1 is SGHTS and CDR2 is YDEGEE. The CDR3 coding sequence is TGTGCCAGCAGGCAATACGGGACAGACCCGGGCGAGCAGTACTTC. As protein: CASRQYGTDPGEQYF.